This passage covers 11 T cell receptor beta chains from one sample sequenced in a study of blood T cells in healthy people across ages. With a J-beta primer mix and a sample-barcoded 5' primer, a second PCR ran roughly 7 to 11 cycles. TCRdb re-analysed the 5' RACE reads in MiXCR, keeping a single row per CDR3 protein. The sample has 1.5 million to 2 million distinct CDR3 sequences, approximately 30% seen once. What was sequenced was blood. The receptors come from a woman in her twenties or thirties in good health.

The J gene is TRBJ2-1, the V gene TRBV30; TRBD1 is a possible D gene (5 bases). V was cut by 1 base and J by 8 bases, with 9 bases left in between. This CDR3 is 12 amino acids long. Looked up from germline, CDR1 is GTSNPN and CDR2 is SVGIG (reference sequence). The CDR3 reads CAWSALGDEQFF. CDR3 nucleotide sequence: TGTGCCTGGAGTGCATTAGGGGATGAGCAGTTCTTC.

The table lists this clonotype with a few counts. This chain links TRBV29-1 with TRBJ1-1; 8 positions agree with TRBD1. The germline CDR1 and CDR2 sequences are SQVTM and ANQGSEA. V lost 8 bases to trimming and J lost 5 bases; unmatched junction nucleotides: 10. The CDR3 has 13 residues. The CDR3, as DNA: TGCAGCAAACGGACAGGGACTGGAACTGAAGCTTTCTTT. Amino acids: CSKRTGTGTEAFF. The full variable domain, rest sourced from reference TRBV29-1 and TRBJ1-1, is SAVISQKPSRDICQRGTSLTIQCQVDSQVTMMFWYRQQPGQSLTLIATANQGSEATYESGFVIDKFPISRPNLTFSTLTVSNMSPEDSSIYLCSKRTGTGTEAFFGQGTRLTVV.

This chain connects TRBV3-1 to TRBJ1-2; TRBD1 agrees at 7 bases. V dropped 5 bases and J dropped 5; count of bases not matched to a gene: 11. This CDR3 contains 15 residues. Germline-derived CDR1 and CDR2 are LGHDT and YNNKEL (reference sequence). The CDR3 DNA sequence: TGTGCCAGCAGCTTCCGGGACAGAGGGCCGTATGGCTACACCTTC. Translating gives CASSFRDRGPYGYTF.

The genes are TRBV4-1 and TRBJ1-5, with D uncertain. The germline CDR1 and CDR2 sequences are MGHRA and YSYEKL. This CDR3 has 14 residues. V was clipped by 3 bases and J by 9 bases, with 15 bases between them. The CDR3 DNA follows: TGCGCCAGCAGCCATCCACCACGAGGGCGGCCCCAGCATTTT. Amino acid sequence: CASSHPPRGRPQHF.

This clonotype was picked up one time. This clone may be a read error of a much larger clone one base away. V usage is TRBV27 and J usage is TRBJ2-5, with 9 bases matching TRBD2. The CDR3 is made up of 15 amino acids. Germline V gene sequence: CDR1 MNHEY, CDR2 SMNVEV (reference sequence). The junction had 11 bases not matched to a gene; V was cut back by 7 bases and J by 5 bases. CDR3 in amino acids: CASTAKGLAEETQYF. The CDR3 DNA is TGTGCCAGCACCGCGAAGGGACTAGCTGAGGAGACCCAGTACTTC.

V and J are TRBV6-5 and TRBJ1-1; unclear D gene. The CDR3 sequence is 12 residues long. V lost 2 bases and J 8 bases, leaving 9 bases between the germline ends. The germline gives CDR1 MNHEY, CDR2 SVGAGI. CDR3 protein: CASSYAHGEAFF. CDR3 coding DNA: TGTGCCAGCAGTTACGCGCATGGGGAAGCTTTCTTT.

In this sample, this clonotype turned up once. The chain is built from TRBV20-1 and TRBJ2-1; TRBD2 aligns across 12 bases. The CDR3 sequence is 13 residues long. Germline V gives CDR1 DFQATT, CDR2 SNEGSKA (reference sequence). V shed 8 bases and J 6 bases; nucleotides not matched to a gene: 5. This CDR3 is CSNLAGGVNEQFF. The DNA for the CDR3 is TGCAGTAATCTAGCGGGAGGGGTCAATGAGCAGTTCTTC.

This clonotype was picked up many times. J is TRBJ2-7 and V is TRBV7-2, with unresolved D. CDR3 length: 19 amino acids. CDR1 and CDR2 from the germline V gene are SGHTA and FQGNSA. The germline V and J ends were trimmed by 1 base and 2 bases, with 24 bases remaining between them. For the CDR3, the DNA is TGTGCCAGCAGCTTAGTCCCTGGCGAGACCTCATTCTTGGCCTACGAGCAGTACTTC. This gives the protein CASSLVPGETSFLAYEQYF.

This clonotype was detected many times. This sequence joins TRBV7-3 and TRBJ2-5; the match to TRBD1 covers 8 bases. The CDR3 spans 15 residues. J lost 4 bases, V lost 2 bases, and 6 bases had no gene match. The germline V gene has CDR1 SGHTA and CDR2 FQGTGA. CDR3 sequence: CASSLAGTGLETQYF. DNA for the CDR3: TGTGCCAGCAGCTTAGCCGGGACAGGTCTAGAGACCCAGTACTTC. Supplemented by reference TRBV7-3 and TRBJ2-5, the full variable domain reads GAGVSQTPSNKVTEKGKYVELRCDPISGHTALYWYRQSLGQGPEFLIYFQGTGAADDSGLPNDRFFAVRPEGSVSTLKIQRTERGDSAVYLCASSLAGTGLETQYFGPGTRLLVL.

This clonotype was observed many times. The genes are TRBV29-1 and TRBJ2-3; no definite D call. The germline V and J ends were trimmed by 7 bases and 1 base, with 12 bases remaining between them. Germline assignment: CDR1 SQVTM and CDR2 ANQGSEA. This CDR3 is 13 amino acids long. CDR3 bases: TGCAGCGCTCCACTTCGGGGCACAGATACGCAGTATTTT. Translation gives CSAPLRGTDTQYF.

This chain joins TRBV6-1 and TRBJ2-7; TRBD1 matches 7 bases. CDR1 and CDR2 (germline): MNHNS, SASEGT. V was clipped by 7 bases and J by 2 bases; unmatched bases: 8. The CDR3 has 14 residues. Here the CDR3 DNA reads TGTGCCAGCACCCAACAGGGGTTAACCTACGAGCAGTACTTC. It yields the protein CASTQQGLTYEQYF.